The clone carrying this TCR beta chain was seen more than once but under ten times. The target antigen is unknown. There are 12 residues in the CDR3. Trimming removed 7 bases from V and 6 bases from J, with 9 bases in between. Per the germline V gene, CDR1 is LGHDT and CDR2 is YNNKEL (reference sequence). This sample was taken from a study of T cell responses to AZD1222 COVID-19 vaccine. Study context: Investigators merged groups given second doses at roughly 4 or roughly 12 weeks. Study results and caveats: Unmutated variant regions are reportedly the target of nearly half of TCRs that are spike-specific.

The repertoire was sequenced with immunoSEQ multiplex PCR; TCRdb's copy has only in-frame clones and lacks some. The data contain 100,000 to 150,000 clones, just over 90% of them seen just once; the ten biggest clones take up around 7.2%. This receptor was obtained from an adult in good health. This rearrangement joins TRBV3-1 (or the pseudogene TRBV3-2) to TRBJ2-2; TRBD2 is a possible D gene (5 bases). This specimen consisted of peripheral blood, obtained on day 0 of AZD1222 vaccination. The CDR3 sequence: CASTAGSGELFF. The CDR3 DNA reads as TGTGCCAGCACGGCGGGTTCCGGGGAGCTGTTTTTT.